Below, one T cell receptor (beta chain) is given with its context. V lost 5 bases and J lost 5, with 18 bases in between. The CDR3 is made up of 15 amino acids. Germline V CDR1 and CDR2: SGHVS, FQNEAQ. The PCR used 60 Vbeta and 13 Jbeta primers. Profiling relied on immunoSEQ multiplex PCR, and the TCRdb table lists in-frame clones only, not all of them. The sample has roughly 43,000 clones; roughly 60% are singletons. The entry originates in a study of cytomegalovirus exposure and HLA in healthy donors. This TCR derives from a human donor in good health. Sequenced: PBMCs. The gene calls are TRBV7-8 and TRBJ2-5, with D maybe TRBD2 (6 bases). The CDR3 region is CASSPYAGTRETQYF. As DNA, the CDR3 is TGTGCCAGCAGCCCGTATGCCGGGACTCGGGAGACCCAGTACTTC.